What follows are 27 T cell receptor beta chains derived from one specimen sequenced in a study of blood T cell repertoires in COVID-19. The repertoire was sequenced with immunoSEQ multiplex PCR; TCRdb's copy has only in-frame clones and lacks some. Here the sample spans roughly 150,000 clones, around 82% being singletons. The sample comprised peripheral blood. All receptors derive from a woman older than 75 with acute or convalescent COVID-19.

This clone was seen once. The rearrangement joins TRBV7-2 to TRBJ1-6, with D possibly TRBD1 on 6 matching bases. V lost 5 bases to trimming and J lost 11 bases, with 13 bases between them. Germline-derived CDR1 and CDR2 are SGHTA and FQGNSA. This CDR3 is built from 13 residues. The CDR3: CASSPTGGPPLHF. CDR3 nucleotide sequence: TGTGCCAGCAGCCCGACAGGTGGACCACCCCTCCACTTT.

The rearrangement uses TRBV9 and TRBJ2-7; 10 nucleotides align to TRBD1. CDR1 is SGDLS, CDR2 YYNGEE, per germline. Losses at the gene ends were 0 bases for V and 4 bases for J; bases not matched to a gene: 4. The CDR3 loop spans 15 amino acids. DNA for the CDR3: TGTGCCAGCAGCGTAGGACAGGGGGCTCTGTACGAGCAGTACTTC. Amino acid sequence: CASSVGQGALYEQYF.

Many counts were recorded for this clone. DNA of the CDR3: TGTGCCAGCAGCCAAACCCCTAGGGGGGGCTTTGGCTACACCTTC. This sequence encodes CASSQTPRGGFGYTF. V usage is TRBV3-1 (or the pseudogene TRBV3-2) and J usage is TRBJ1-2; D might be TRBD1 (6 bases). The CDR3 consists of 15 residues. V dropped 2 bases and J dropped 7 bases, with 17 bases sitting between them. Germline values: CDR1 LGHDT, CDR2 YNNKEL (reference sequence).

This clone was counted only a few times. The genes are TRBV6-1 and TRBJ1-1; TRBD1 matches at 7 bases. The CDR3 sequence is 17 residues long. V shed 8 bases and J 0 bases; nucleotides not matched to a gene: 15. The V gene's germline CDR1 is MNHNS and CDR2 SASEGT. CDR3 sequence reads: CASVEAAGGTLNTEAFF. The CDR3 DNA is TGTGCCAGCGTTGAAGCGGCAGGGGGAACCTTGAACACTGAAGCTTTCTTT.

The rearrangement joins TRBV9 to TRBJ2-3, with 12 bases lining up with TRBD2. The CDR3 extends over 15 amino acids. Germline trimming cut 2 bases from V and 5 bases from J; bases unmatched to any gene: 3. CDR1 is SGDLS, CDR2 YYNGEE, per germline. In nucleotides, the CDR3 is TGTGCCAGCAGCGTCGGACTAGCGGGGCGAGATACGCAGTATTTT. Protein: CASSVGLAGRDTQYF.

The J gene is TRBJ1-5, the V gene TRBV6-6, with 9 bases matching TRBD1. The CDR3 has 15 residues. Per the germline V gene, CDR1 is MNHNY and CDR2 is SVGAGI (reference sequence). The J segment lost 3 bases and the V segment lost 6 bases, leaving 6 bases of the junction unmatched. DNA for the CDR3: TGTGCCAGCAGGCGGACAGGGGTTTCCAATCAGCCCCAGCATTTT. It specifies CASRRTGVSNQPQHF.

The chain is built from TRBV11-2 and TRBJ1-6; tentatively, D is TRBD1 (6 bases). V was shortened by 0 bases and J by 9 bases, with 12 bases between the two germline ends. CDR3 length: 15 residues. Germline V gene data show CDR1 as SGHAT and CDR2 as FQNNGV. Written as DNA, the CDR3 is TGTGCCAGCAGCTTAGAATCACAGGGCGGTTCACCCCTCCACTTT. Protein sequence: CASSLESQGGSPLHF.

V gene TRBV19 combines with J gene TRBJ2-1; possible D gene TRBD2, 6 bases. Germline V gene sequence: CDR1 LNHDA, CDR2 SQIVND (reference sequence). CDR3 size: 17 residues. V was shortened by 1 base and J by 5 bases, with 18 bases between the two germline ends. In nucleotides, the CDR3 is TGTGCCAGTAGTATAGTGGGGCGGGACGATGCTAACAATGAGCAGTTCTTC. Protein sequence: CASSIVGRDDANNEQFF.

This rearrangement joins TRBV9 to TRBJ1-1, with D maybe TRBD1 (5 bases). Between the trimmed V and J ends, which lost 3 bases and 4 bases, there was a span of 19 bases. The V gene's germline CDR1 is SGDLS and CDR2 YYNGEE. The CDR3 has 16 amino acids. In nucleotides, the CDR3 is TGTGCCAGCAGCGACCTTAGACAGACTTTAGGCACTGAAGCTTTCTTT. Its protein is CASSDLRQTLGTEAFF.

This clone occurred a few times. The CDR3, as DNA: TGTGCCAGCAGCCCACTAGCGGGGGGGCCGGACGAGCAGTACTTC. Its protein is CASSPLAGGPDEQYF. The chain employs TRBV7-3 and TRBJ2-7, with 13 bases aligning to TRBD2. The junction had 6 bases not matched to a gene; V was cut back by 5 bases and J by 5 bases. CDR1 SGHTA and CDR2 FQGTGA come from the germline V gene. This CDR3 has 15 amino acids. The entire variable domain, with the rest obtained from reference TRBV7-3 and TRBJ2-7, is as follows: GAGVSQTPSNKVTEKGKYVELRCDPISGHTALYWYRQSLGQGPEFLIYFQGTGAADDSGLPNDRFFAVRPEGSVSTLKIQRTERGDSAVYLCASSPLAGGPDEQYFGPGTRLTVT.

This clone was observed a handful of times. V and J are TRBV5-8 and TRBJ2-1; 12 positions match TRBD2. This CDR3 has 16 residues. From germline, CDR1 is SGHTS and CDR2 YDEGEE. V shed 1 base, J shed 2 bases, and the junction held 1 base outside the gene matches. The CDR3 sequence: CASSLRLAGAYNEQFF. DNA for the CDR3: TGTGCCAGCAGCTTGCGACTAGCGGGAGCCTACAATGAGCAGTTCTTC.

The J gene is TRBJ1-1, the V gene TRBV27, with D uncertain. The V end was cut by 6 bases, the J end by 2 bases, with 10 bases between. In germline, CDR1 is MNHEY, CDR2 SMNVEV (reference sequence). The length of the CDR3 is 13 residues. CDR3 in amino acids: CASRRALNTEAFF. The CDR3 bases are TGTGCCAGCAGAAGAGCTCTTAACACTGAAGCTTTCTTT.

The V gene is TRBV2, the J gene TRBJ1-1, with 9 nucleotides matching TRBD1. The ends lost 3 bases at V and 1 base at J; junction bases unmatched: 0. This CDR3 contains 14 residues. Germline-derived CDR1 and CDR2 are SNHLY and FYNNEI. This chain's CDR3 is CASSEDRGNTEAFF. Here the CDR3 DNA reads TGTGCCAGCAGTGAGGACAGGGGGAACACTGAAGCTTTCTTT.

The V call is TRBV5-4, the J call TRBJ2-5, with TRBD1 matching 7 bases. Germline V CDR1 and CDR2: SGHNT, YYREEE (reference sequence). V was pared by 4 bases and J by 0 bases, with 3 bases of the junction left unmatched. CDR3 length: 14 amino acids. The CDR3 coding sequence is TGTGCCAGCAGCCAGGACAGGTACCAAGAGACCCAGTACTTC. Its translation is CASSQDRYQETQYF.

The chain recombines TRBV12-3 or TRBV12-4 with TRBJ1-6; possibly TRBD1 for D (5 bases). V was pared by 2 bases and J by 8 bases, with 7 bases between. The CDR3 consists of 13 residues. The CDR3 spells CASSLRGDSPLHF. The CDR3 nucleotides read TGTGCCAGCAGTTTACGGGGGGATTCACCCCTCCACTTT.

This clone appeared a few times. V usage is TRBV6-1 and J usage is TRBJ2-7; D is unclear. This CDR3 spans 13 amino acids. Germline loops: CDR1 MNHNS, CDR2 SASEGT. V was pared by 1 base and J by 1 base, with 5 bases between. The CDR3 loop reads CASSEVLSYEQYF. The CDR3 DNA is TGTGCCAGCAGTGAAGTATTGTCCTACGAGCAGTACTTC.

CDR3 nucleotides: TGTGCCAGCAGTGAACGGGGCGGGGGACCCACAGATACGCAGTATTTT. Residues: CASSERGGGPTDTQYF. The rearrangement links TRBV25-1 to TRBJ2-3, with TRBD2 matching 7 bases. V dropped 2 bases and J dropped 2; count of bases not matched to a gene: 7. The CDR3 is 16 residues long. Germline CDR1 and CDR2: MGHDK and SYGVNS.

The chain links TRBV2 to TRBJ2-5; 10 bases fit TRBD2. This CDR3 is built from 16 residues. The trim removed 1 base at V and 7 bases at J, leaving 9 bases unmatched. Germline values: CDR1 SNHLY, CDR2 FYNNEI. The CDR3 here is CASSEVPGASGGTQYF. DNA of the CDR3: TGTGCCAGCAGTGAAGTTCCTGGGGCTAGCGGGGGGACCCAGTACTTC.

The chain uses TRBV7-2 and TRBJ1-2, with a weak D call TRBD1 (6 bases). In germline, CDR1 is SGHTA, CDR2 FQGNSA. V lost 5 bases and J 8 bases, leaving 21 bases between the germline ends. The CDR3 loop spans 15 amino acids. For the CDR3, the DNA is TGTGCCAGCAGCCCAAACCCCGGGACAAGGGGCGGCTACACCTTC. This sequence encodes CASSPNPGTRGGYTF.

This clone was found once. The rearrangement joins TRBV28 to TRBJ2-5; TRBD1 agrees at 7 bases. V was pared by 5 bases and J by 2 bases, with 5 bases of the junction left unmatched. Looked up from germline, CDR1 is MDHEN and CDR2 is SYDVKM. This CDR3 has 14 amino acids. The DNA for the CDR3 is TGTGCCAGCAGTCCCTACAGGGGACAAGAGACCCAGTACTTC. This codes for CASSPYRGQETQYF.

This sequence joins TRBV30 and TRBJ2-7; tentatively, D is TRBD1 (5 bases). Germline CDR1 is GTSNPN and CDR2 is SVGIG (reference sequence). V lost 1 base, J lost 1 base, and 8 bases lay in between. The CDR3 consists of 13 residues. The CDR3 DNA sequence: TGTGCCTGGAGTGCCACAGGTTCCTACGAGCAGTACTTC. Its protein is CAWSATGSYEQYF.

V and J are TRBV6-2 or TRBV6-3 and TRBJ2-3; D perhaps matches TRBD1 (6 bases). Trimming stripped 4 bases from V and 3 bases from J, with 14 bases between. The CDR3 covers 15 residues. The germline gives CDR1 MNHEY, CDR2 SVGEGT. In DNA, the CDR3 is TGTGCCAGCAGTTGGAACAGGGCGGCGACAGATACGCAGTATTTT. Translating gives CASSWNRAATDTQYF.

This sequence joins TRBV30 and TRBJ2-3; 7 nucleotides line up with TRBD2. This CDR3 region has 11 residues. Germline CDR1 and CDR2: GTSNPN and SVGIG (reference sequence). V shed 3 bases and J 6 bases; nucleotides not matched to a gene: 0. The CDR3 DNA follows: TGTGCCTGGAGGGGGGGGGATACGCAGTATTTT. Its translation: CAWRGGDTQYF.

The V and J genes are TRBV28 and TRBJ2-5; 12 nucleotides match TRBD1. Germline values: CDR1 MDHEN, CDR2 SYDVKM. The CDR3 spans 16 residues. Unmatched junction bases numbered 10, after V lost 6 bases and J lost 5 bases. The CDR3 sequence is CASSPGGTGGVETQYF. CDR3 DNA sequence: TGTGCCAGCAGCCCGGGGGGGACAGGGGGCGTCGAGACCCAGTACTTC. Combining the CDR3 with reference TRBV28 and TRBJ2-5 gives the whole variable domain DVKVTQSSRYLVKRTGEKVFLECVQDMDHENMFWYRQDPGLGLRLIYFSYDVKMKEKGDIPEGYSVSREKKERFSLILESASTNQTSMYLCASSPGGTGGVETQYFGPGTRLLVL.

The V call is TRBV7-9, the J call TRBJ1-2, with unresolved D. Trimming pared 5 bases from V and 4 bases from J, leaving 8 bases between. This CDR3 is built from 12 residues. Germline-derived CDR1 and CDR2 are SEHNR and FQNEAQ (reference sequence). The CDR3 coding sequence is TGTGCCAGCAGCCTGTCTATCTATGGCTACACCTTC. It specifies CASSLSIYGYTF. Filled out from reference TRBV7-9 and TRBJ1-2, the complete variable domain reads DTGVSQNPRHKITKRGQNVTFRCDPISEHNRLYWYRQTLGQGPEFLTYFQNEAQLEKSRLLSDRFSAERPKGSFSTLEIQRTEQGDSAMYLCASSLSIYGYTFGSGTRLTVV.

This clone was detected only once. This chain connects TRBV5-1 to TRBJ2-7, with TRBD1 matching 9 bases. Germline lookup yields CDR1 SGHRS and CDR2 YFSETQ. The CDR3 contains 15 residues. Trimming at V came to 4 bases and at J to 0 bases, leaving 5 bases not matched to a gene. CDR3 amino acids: CASSNPGQGSYEQYF. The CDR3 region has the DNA TGCGCCAGCAGCAACCCGGGACAGGGCTCCTACGAGCAGTACTTC.

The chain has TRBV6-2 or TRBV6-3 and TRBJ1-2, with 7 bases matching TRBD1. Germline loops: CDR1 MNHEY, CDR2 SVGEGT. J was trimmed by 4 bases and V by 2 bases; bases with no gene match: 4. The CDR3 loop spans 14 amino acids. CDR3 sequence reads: CASSYTDRAYGYTF. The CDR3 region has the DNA TGTGCCAGCAGTTACACCGACAGGGCCTATGGCTACACCTTC.